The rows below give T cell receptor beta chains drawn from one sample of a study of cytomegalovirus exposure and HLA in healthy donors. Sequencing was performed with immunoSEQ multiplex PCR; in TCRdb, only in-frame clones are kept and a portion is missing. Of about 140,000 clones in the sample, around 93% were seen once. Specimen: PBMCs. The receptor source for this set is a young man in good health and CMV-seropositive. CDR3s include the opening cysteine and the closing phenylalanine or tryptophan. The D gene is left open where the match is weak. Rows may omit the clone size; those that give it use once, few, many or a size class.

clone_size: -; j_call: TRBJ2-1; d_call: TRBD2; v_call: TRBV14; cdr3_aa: CASSLRGLAGADEQFF; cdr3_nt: TGTGCCAGCAGCCTACGGGGACTAGCGGGAGCGGATGAGCAGTTCTTC
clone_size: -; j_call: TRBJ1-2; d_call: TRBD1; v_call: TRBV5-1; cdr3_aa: CASSPETGSNYGYTF; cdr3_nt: TGCGCCAGCAGCCCCGAGACAGGGTCGAACTATGGCTACACCTTC
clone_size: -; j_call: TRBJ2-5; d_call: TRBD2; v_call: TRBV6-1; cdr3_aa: CASSEVWGGETQYF; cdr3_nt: TGTGCCAGCAGTGAAGTGTGGGGGGGAGAGACCCAGTACTTC
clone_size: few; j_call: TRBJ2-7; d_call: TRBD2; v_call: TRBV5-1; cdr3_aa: CASSLGLATYEQYF; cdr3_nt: TGCGCCAGCAGCTTGGGACTAGCTACCTACGAGCAGTACTTC
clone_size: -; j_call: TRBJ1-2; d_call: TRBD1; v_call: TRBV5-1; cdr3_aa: CASSLGGQRDGYTF; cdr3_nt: TGCGCCAGCAGCTTGGGGGGACAGCGTGATGGCTACACCTTC
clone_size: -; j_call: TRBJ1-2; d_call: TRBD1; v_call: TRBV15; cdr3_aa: CATSRDRDRGRGYTF; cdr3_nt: TGTGCCACCAGCAGAGATCGGGACAGGGGAAGGGGCTACACCTTC
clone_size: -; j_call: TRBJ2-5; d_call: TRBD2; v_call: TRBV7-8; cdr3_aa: CASSLSIAGVEETQYF; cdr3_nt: TGTGCCAGCAGCTTAAGTATAGCGGGAGTGGAAGAGACCCAGTACTTC
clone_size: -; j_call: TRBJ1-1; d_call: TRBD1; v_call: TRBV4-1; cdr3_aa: CASSLLGTGAEAFF; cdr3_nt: TGCGCCAGCAGCCTACTCGGGACAGGGGCTGAAGCTTTCTTT
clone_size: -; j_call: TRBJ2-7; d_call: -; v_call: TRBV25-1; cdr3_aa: CASRETGNYEQYF; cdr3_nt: TGTGCCAGCAGGGAGACAGGCAACTACGAGCAGTACTTC
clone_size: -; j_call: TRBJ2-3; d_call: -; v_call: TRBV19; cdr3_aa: CASSITGQADTQYF; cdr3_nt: TGTGCCAGTAGTATAACAGGGCAGGCAGATACGCAGTATTTT
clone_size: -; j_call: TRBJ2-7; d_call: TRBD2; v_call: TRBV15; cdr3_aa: CATSRDIAGGYEQYF; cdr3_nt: TGTGCCACCAGCAGAGATATAGCGGGAGGATACGAGCAGTACTTC